The present entry profiles one TCR beta chain with its context. The antigen is unknown. General study findings and limits: Tumor memory CD4+ T cell TCR gene usage was found to cluster with blood and lymph node memory CD4+ cells and with lymph node naive CD4+ cells.

V lost 6 bases, J lost 2 bases, and 20 bases lay in between. This CDR3 contains 18 residues. After constant-region reverse-primer amplification, full-length variable regions underwent semi-nested PCR with Nested Universal Primer A. MiXCR, applied by TCRdb to the 5' RACE reads, yields one record per CDR3 protein. The table has about 50,000 distinct CDR3 sequences, more than 25% seen once. This chain joins TRBV12-3 or TRBV12-4 and TRBJ2-6; no clear D. The receptor was isolated from a female donor with breast cancer. The sample consisted of naive CD4+ T cells sorted from blood. Noted subset: naive CD4+ T cells, CD4+CD45RA+CD25-. CDR3 protein: CASSLPGRRMAGANVLTF. CDR3 sequence (DNA): TGTGCCAGCAGCTTGCCCGGCCGACGGATGGCTGGGGCCAACGTCCTGACTTTC.